The 16 T cell receptor beta chains below come from one sample, sequenced in a study of spatial heterogeneity in lung cancer. The sample's time point: sample taken at primary tumor resection. No cells were sorted before sequencing. The whole RNA sequenced was extracted from tumor, nontumor lung or frozen PBMC. One entry per CDR3 protein results from TCRdb running MiXCR on the 5' RACE reads. The data hold 14,000 to 15,000 distinct CDR3 sequences, with 11% observed a single time. Sequencing used PBMCs, obtained at surgery. Receptor source: a female donor with early-stage non-small cell lung cancer.

In this sample, this clonotype turned up many times. This chain uses TRBV7-9 with TRBJ1-2; 10 nucleotides match TRBD1. Germline CDR1 reads SEHNR; CDR2 reads FQNEAQ (reference sequence). V dropped 5 bases and J dropped 8; count of bases not matched to a gene: 11. The CDR3 is 15 residues long. CDR3 loop: CASSPMGTGATGYTF. CDR3 DNA sequence: TGTGCCAGCAGCCCAATGGGGACAGGGGCGACGGGCTACACCTTC.

About this clonotype: A much larger clonotype is one base distant, so this may be a read error. V and J are TRBV7-9 and TRBJ2-6; TRBD1 is a possible D gene (7 bases). V was shortened by 5 bases and J by 0 bases, with 20 bases between the two germline ends. Germline V gene sequence: CDR1 SEHNR, CDR2 FQNEAQ (reference sequence). The CDR3 contains 19 residues. CDR3 protein: CASSTLIGTAGSGANVLTF. The CDR3 DNA reads TGTGCCAGCAGCACGTTAATCGGGACAGCGGGCTCTGGGGCCAACGTCCTGACTTTC.

The V gene is TRBV27, the J gene TRBJ1-2, with TRBD1 as a possible D gene (6 bases). This CDR3 region has 13 residues. The germline CDR1 and CDR2 sequences are MNHEY and SMNVEV (reference sequence). The V end lost 5 bases, the J end lost 4 bases, and 11 bases lay between the germline ends. The CDR3 sequence: CASSPGGAYGYTF. The CDR3 DNA is TGTGCCAGCAGTCCTGGGGGGGCCTATGGCTACACCTTC.

This clonotype has at least ten counts. The chain couples TRBV11-2 to TRBJ2-3; 8 nucleotides line up with TRBD1. Unmatched junction bases numbered 4, after V lost 7 bases and J lost 1 base. There are 14 residues in the CDR3. Germline CDR1 and CDR2: SGHAT and FQNNGV. For the CDR3, the DNA is TGTGCCAGCACCGGGACAGGAGGCACAGATACGCAGTATTTT. Its protein product is CASTGTGGTDTQYF.

The chain links TRBV5-1 to TRBJ2-1; no clear D gene. There are 17 residues in the CDR3. The germline V gene encodes CDR1 SGHRS and CDR2 YFSETQ. V was shortened by 0 bases and J by 2 bases, with 15 bases between the two germline ends. CDR3 nucleotide sequence: TGCGCCAGCAGCTTGGACTCCGACTCTGCCGCCTACAATGAGCAGTTCTTC. It encodes CASSLDSDSAAYNEQFF.

This clonotype was recorded many times. V gene TRBV27 combines with J gene TRBJ1-6, with 7 positions matching TRBD1. CDR3 size: 16 residues. V gave up 5 bases and J gave up 6 bases; unmatched junction bases: 10. The V gene's germline CDR1 is MNHEY and CDR2 SMNVEV (reference sequence). The DNA for the CDR3 is TGTGCCAGCAGTATTCCTCCCGGACAGGCTAATTCACCCCTCCACTTT. Amino acids: CASSIPPGQANSPLHF.

By frequency in the sample, this clonotype is medium-sized. The chain employs TRBV28 and TRBJ1-6, with 7 nucleotides matching TRBD1. The CDR3 totals 20 residues. Per the germline V gene, CDR1 is MDHEN and CDR2 is SYDVKM. The V and J ends lost 6 bases and 0 bases, in that order; junction bases with no gene match: 17. The chain's CDR3 is CASSSLGTAGSSSYNSPLHF. CDR3 in DNA: TGTGCCAGCAGCTCCCTGGGGACAGCGGGATCAAGCTCCTATAATTCACCCCTCCACTTT.

The rearrangement uses TRBV18 and TRBJ1-1; TRBD1 matches 7 bases. Germline-derived CDR1 and CDR2 are KGHSH and LQKENI. V trimming: 3 bases; J trimming: 7 bases; junction bases outside the gene matches: 5. The CDR3 contains 13 residues. The CDR3 coding sequence is TGTGCCAGCTCACCCAAAAGGGACAGTGAAGCTTTCTTT. Translating gives CASSPKRDSEAFF. Full variable domain (missing parts from reference TRBV18 and TRBJ1-1): NAGVMQNPRHLVRRRGQEARLRCSPMKGHSHVYWYRQLPEEGLKFMVYLQKENIIDESGMPKERFSAEFPKEGPSILRIQQVVRGDSAAYFCASSPKRDSEAFFGQGTRLTVV.

This clonotype was detected only a few times. V gene TRBV11-2 combines with J gene TRBJ2-5, with D uncertain. The CDR3 runs 15 residues. The V gene's germline CDR1 is SGHAT and CDR2 FQNNGV. V shed 4 bases and J shed 2 bases, with 14 bases lying between them. The CDR3 region has the DNA TGTGCCAGCAGCTCCGCTCTAGAACCTCAAGAGACCCAGTACTTC. It yields the protein CASSSALEPQETQYF.

This clonotype was observed a handful of times. The V and J genes are TRBV6-5 and TRBJ2-7; D unclear. V was trimmed by 11 bases and J by 3 bases, leaving 17 bases between them. The CDR3 has 13 amino acids. CDR1 and CDR2 from the germline V gene are MNHEY and SVGAGI. The CDR3 protein is CASLGSPNYEQYF. DNA for the CDR3: TGTGCCTCCTTGGGTTCACCAAACTACGAGCAGTACTTC.

Turning to this clonotype: Just one base apart from a much larger clone, this may be a read error. This sequence joins TRBV19 and TRBJ1-5, with TRBD1 matching over 10 bases. This CDR3 has 17 amino acids. CDR1 is LNHDA and CDR2 is SQIVND in the germline V gene (reference sequence). Here the CDR3 reads CASSQPGQGMGNQPKHF. The CDR3 DNA is TGTGCCAGTAGTCAACCGGGACAGGGGATGGGCAATCAGCCCAAGCATTTT.

The chain recombines TRBV11-2 with TRBJ2-3; 11 bases are shared with TRBD2. Germline-derived CDR1 and CDR2 are SGHAT and FQNNGV. V lost 5 bases to trimming and J lost 0 bases; unmatched junction nucleotides: 7. This CDR3 is 17 amino acids long. The CDR3 region has the DNA TGTGCCAGCAGCCCTCCGGGACTAGCGGATAGCACAGATACGCAGTATTTT. Its protein is CASSPPGLADSTDTQYF.

This clonotype is medium-sized within its sample. V is TRBV18 and J is TRBJ2-7; 9 positions match TRBD1. The V gene's germline CDR1 is KGHSH and CDR2 LQKENI. This CDR3 is 14 amino acids long. With 4 bases clipped from V and 2 bases from J, the junction kept 3 bases outside the gene matches. The CDR3 here is CASSQGQGPYEQYF. In nucleotides, the CDR3 is TGTGCCAGCTCACAGGGACAGGGACCCTACGAGCAGTACTTC.

With regard to this clonotype: One base away lies a much larger clone, so this may be a sequencing read error. V usage is TRBV19 and J usage is TRBJ1-2, with D possibly matching TRBD1 (6 bases). Germline values: CDR1 LNHDA, CDR2 SQIVND (reference sequence). V was pared by 4 bases and J by 3 bases, with 18 bases between. CDR3 length equals 16 residues. The chain's CDR3 is CASSTVGHNKDYGYTF. For the CDR3, the DNA is TGTGCCAGTAGTACCGTGGGACACAACAAGGACTATGGCTACACCTTC.

There are a few counts of this clonotype. The DNA of the CDR3 is TGTGCCAGCAGCCACGTGGCTAGCTCTACAGATACGCAGTATTTT. Amino acid sequence: CASSHVASSTDTQYF. This chain links TRBV4-2 with TRBJ2-3; a weak D match, TRBD2 (5 bases). Germline V lookup: CDR1 LGHNA, CDR2 YNFKEQ. Trimming took 3 bases from V and 3 from J, leaving 13 bases between them. This CDR3 region has 15 residues.

This clonotype showed up many times. The rearrangement uses TRBV27 and TRBJ2-7; 11 bases fit TRBD2. The V and J ends lost 8 bases and 4 bases, in that order; junction bases with no gene match: 7. The CDR3 loop spans 14 amino acids. Germline-derived CDR1 and CDR2 are MNHEY and SMNVEV (reference sequence). CDR3 region: CASRLAGGPYEQYF. The CDR3 coding sequence is TGTGCCAGCCGATTAGCGGGGGGGCCTTACGAGCAGTACTTC.